A selection of T cell receptor beta chains follows, all from one sample in a study of cytomegalovirus exposure and HLA in healthy donors. The method was immunoSEQ multiplex PCR; TCRdb's version includes in-frame clones alone and lacks a portion of them. The sample lists 70,000 to 90,000 clones, 63% seen once, with approximately 16% in the top ten. Sequencing input: PBMCs. The receptor source for this set is a woman in her thirties or forties in good health and CMV-seropositive. The CDR3 runs from the conserved cysteine through the conserved F or W. The order of the fields is V gene, CDR3 protein.

v_gene: TRBV7-6; CDR3aa: CASSHRLTEETQYF
v_gene: TRBV4-1; CDR3aa: CASSLTPPGLARETQYF
v_gene: TRBV30; CDR3aa: CAWRGAGGAFF
v_gene: TRBV27; CDR3aa: CASSFEPSSYNEQFF
v_gene: TRBV6-1; CDR3aa: CASSVKMASGEQYF
v_gene: TRBV30; CDR3aa: CAWNSHEQYF
v_gene: TRBV11-2; CDR3aa: CASSSYGGGLYEQYF
v_gene: TRBV25-1; CDR3aa: CASTPGQTYEQYF
v_gene: TRBV7-2; CDR3aa: CASSHRPLGQSNYGYTF
v_gene: TRBV2; CDR3aa: CASSELGLAGGEQYF
v_gene: TRBV27; CDR3aa: CASTLSSPYTGELFF
v_gene: TRBV7-9; CDR3aa: CASSDRGLGKTEAFF
v_gene: TRBV5-1; CDR3aa: CASSSAGTSQNIQYF
v_gene: TRBV29-1; CDR3aa: CSVGQGSGANVLTF
v_gene: TRBV19; CDR3aa: CASMEVAGAFF
v_gene: TRBV10-3; CDR3aa: CAISESGGINEKLFF
v_gene: TRBV21-1; CDR3aa: CASSKEGQGNQPQHF
v_gene: TRBV5-1; CDR3aa: CASRNDRVGQETQYF
v_gene: TRBV9; CDR3aa: CASSVGGAKNIQYF
v_gene: TRBV7-2; CDR3aa: CASSPPDRGAYEQYF
v_gene: TRBV27; CDR3aa: CASSSGGLYGYTF
v_gene: TRBV9; CDR3aa: CASSGDRASSSGNTIYF
v_gene: TRBV4-1; CDR3aa: CASSQRLAGGGRSYNEQFF
v_gene: TRBV7-8; CDR3aa: CASSRDREETQYF
v_gene: TRBV10-2; CDR3aa: CASSLADEQYF
v_gene: TRBV5-4; CDR3aa: CASSREIYGYTF
v_gene: TRBV21-1; CDR3aa: CASSFRGLLGRDQPQHF
v_gene: TRBV6-1; CDR3aa: CASSELSGETDTQYF
v_gene: TRBV7-2; CDR3aa: CASSSGASGVYEQYF
v_gene: TRBV7-9; CDR3aa: CASVGQRNEQFF
v_gene: TRBV28; CDR3aa: CASSTGWDGYGYTF
v_gene: TRBV7-2; CDR3aa: CASSLAGGEAFF
v_gene: TRBV19; CDR3aa: CASSIDLRPGEKLFF
v_gene: TRBV7-9; CDR3aa: CASSLLETQYF
v_gene: TRBV4-3; CDR3aa: CASSQEREAGREQFF
v_gene: TRBV7-2; CDR3aa: CASSFQAGEGETQYF
v_gene: TRBV6-5; CDR3aa: CASSAQDSNYGYTF
v_gene: TRBV7-2; CDR3aa: CASSRQGNTEAFF
v_gene: TRBV5-1; CDR3aa: CASSLGILVVDEQYF
v_gene: TRBV15; CDR3aa: CATSRSGTFRTNEKLFF
v_gene: TRBV6-5; CDR3aa: CASSYGDAGTIQYF
v_gene: TRBV28; CDR3aa: CASSSMETGMVGELFF
v_gene: TRBV28; CDR3aa: CASRGGLEVNEQFF
v_gene: TRBV27; CDR3aa: CASSTRQGMDQPQHF
v_gene: TRBV27; CDR3aa: CASSWTGTGRSYEQYF
v_gene: TRBV7-3; CDR3aa: CASSARGNEQFF
v_gene: TRBV18; CDR3aa: CASSLTGQNGETQYF
v_gene: TRBV11-1; CDR3aa: CASTFVFYEQYF
v_gene: TRBV28; CDR3aa: CASSLTAGGSLDEQFF
v_gene: TRBV19; CDR3aa: CASIRPSGRASF
v_gene: TRBV5-1; CDR3aa: CASSAGQYMNTEAFF
v_gene: TRBV10-1; CDR3aa: CASRVDSDNEQFF
v_gene: TRBV6-6; CDR3aa: CASSNREGEQYF
v_gene: TRBV5-1; CDR3aa: CASSTDRMNTEAFF
v_gene: TRBV19; CDR3aa: CASSTSAGETQYF
v_gene: TRBV2; CDR3aa: CASSVLRSGANYGYTF
v_gene: TRBV7-8; CDR3aa: CASLSGRARETQYF
v_gene: TRBV7-7; CDR3aa: CASSPTMTGEAFF
v_gene: TRBV30; CDR3aa: CAAGQSLGDEQYF